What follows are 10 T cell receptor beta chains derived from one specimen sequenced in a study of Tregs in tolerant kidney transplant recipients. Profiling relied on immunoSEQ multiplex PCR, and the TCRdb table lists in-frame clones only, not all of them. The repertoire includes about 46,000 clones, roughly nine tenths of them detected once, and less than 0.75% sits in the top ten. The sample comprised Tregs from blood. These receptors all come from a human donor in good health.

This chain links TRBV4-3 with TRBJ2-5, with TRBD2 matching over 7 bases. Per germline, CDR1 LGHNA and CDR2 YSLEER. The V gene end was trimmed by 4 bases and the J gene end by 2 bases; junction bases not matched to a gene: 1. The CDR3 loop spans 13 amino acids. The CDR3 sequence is CASSPGLQETQYF. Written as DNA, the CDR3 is TGCGCCAGCAGCCCGGGACTACAAGAGACCCAGTACTTC.

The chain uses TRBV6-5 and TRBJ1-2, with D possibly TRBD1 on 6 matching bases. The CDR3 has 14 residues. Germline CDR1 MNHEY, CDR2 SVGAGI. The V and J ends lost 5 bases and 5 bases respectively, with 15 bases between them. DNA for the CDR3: TGTGCCAGCAGTGCGCTTCAGGGGAAGTATGGCTACACCTTC. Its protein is CASSALQGKYGYTF.

In DNA, the CDR3 is TGTGCCAGCAGGGGGGAGGAGGAGAATCAGCCCCAGCATTTT. Protein product: CASRGEEENQPQHF. This sequence joins TRBV6-5 and TRBJ1-5; a weak D match, TRBD1 (5 bases). Per the germline V gene, CDR1 is MNHEY and CDR2 is SVGAGI. Trimming took off 6 bases at V and 4 bases at J, with 13 bases between the two ends. The CDR3 has 14 amino acids.

This CDR3 is CASSIRLATNEKLFF. The CDR3 DNA reads as TGTGCCTCGAGCATTCGCCTTGCAACTAATGAAAAACTGTTTTTT. This rearrangement joins TRBV7-9 to TRBJ1-4; no clear D gene. Germline CDR1 SEHNR, CDR2 FQNEAQ (reference sequence). Trimming shortened V by 11 bases and J by 0 bases, and 16 bases separated the two germline ends. The CDR3 is made up of 15 amino acids. Based on the CDR3 plus reference TRBV7-9 and TRBJ1-4, the full variable domain is DTGVSQNPRHKITKRGQNVTFRCDPISEHNRLYWYRQTLGQGPEFLTYFQNEAQLEKSRLLSDRFSAERPKGSFSTLEIQRTEQGDSAMYLCASSIRLATNEKLFFGSGTQLSVL.

The CDR3 spells CASSWRQDSYEQYF. In DNA form, the CDR3 reads TGCGCCAGCAGCTGGAGACAGGACTCCTACGAGCAGTACTTC. The chain uses TRBV5-1 and TRBJ2-7; tentative D call: TRBD1 (6 bases). Looked up from germline, CDR1 is SGHRS and CDR2 is YFSETQ. Trimming took 3 bases from V and 0 from J, leaving 10 bases between them. This CDR3 has 14 residues.

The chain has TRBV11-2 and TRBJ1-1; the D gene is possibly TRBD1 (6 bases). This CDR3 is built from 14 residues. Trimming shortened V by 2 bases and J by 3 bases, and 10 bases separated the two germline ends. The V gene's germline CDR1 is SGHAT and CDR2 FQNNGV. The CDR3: CASSLSGEDTEAFF. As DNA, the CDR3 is TGTGCCAGCAGCTTATCAGGGGAGGACACTGAAGCTTTCTTT.

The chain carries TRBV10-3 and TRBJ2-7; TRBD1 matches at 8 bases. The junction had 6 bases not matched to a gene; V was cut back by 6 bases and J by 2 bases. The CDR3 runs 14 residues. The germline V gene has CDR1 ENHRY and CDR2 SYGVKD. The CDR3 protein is CAIRHRDRPYEQYF. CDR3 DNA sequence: TGTGCCATCAGGCACCGGGACAGGCCCTACGAGCAGTACTTC.

CDR3 sequence reads: CASSPYRECDKNTEAFF. The CDR3 bases are TGCGCCAGCAGTCCTTACCGGGAGTGTGATAAGAACACTGAAGCTTTCTTT. The chain links TRBV23-1 to TRBJ1-1; D unresolved. TRBV23-1 is designated an ORF whose function remains uncertain. Trimming took off 4 bases at V and 1 base at J, with 19 bases between the two ends. The CDR3 runs 17 residues.

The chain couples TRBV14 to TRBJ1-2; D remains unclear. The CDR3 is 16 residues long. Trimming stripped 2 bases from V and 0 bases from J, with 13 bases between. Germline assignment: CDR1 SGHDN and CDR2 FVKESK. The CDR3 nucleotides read TGTGCCAGCAGCCAAATGGGCAGCGCCCCTAACTATGGCTACACCTTC. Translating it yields CASSQMGSAPNYGYTF.

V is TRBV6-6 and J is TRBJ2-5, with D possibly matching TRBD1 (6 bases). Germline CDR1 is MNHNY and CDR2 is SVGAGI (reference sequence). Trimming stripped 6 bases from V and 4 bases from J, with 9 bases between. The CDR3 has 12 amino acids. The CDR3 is CASSYRVETQYF. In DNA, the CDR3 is TGTGCCAGCAGCTACAGGGTAGAGACCCAGTACTTC.